Listed below are T cell receptor beta chains from one sample, sequenced in a study of T cell responses to AZD1222 COVID-19 vaccine. The data were produced by immunoSEQ multiplex PCR, yet TCRdb's version contains in-frame clones alone and is incomplete. The data contain around 200,000 clones, 88% of them singletons. Specimen: peripheral blood, collected on day 0 of AZD1222 vaccination. The source of these receptors is an adult in good health. Both conserved end residues are part of each CDR3. The order of the fields is V gene, J gene, D gene, clone size, CDR3 length, CDR3 DNA, CDR3 protein. A D gene is named only where the DNA matches it firmly. A row's size may be missing; if present it is once, few, many or a size class.

v_call: TRBV27; j_call: TRBJ2-7; d_call: .; clone_size: .; cdr3_length: 14; cdr3_nt: TGTGCCAGCAGTTTATTCGGGCAGAACTACGAGCAGTACTTC; cdr3_aa: CASSLFGQNYEQYF
v_call: TRBV29-1; j_call: TRBJ2-1; d_call: .; clone_size: .; cdr3_length: 15; cdr3_nt: TGCAGCGTTTATCAAGCCACCGGGCGTTACAATGAGCAGTTCTTC; cdr3_aa: CSVYQATGRYNEQFF
v_call: TRBV3-1/TRBV3-2; j_call: TRBJ2-3; d_call: TRBD2; clone_size: .; cdr3_length: 16; cdr3_nt: TGTGCCAGCAGCCAGGGACTAGCGGGGGGGACAGATACGCAGTATTTT; cdr3_aa: CASSQGLAGGTDTQYF
v_call: TRBV7-9; j_call: TRBJ1-5; d_call: .; clone_size: .; cdr3_length: 14; cdr3_nt: TGTGCCAGCAGCTTAGCAATGGGGAATCAGCCCCAGCATTTT; cdr3_aa: CASSLAMGNQPQHF
v_call: TRBV12-3/TRBV12-4; j_call: TRBJ1-5; d_call: .; clone_size: .; cdr3_length: 13; cdr3_nt: TGTGCCAGCAGTTTAGTTGAGGACCAGCCCCAGCATTTT; cdr3_aa: CASSLVEDQPQHF
v_call: TRBV30; j_call: TRBJ1-1; d_call: .; clone_size: .; cdr3_length: 12; cdr3_nt: TGTGCCTGGATCGCAGGGGACACTGAAGCTTTCTTT; cdr3_aa: CAWIAGDTEAFF
v_call: TRBV2; j_call: TRBJ2-4; d_call: .; clone_size: once; cdr3_length: 14; cdr3_nt: TGTGCCAGCAGTGCAGGGGTATTCGAGAACATTCAGTACTTC; cdr3_aa: CASSAGVFENIQYF
v_call: TRBV16; j_call: TRBJ2-7; d_call: .; clone_size: .; cdr3_length: 17; cdr3_nt: TGTGCCAGCAGCCTTTCCTGGGTGACGGGGATGGTCTACGAGCAGTACTTC; cdr3_aa: CASSLSWVTGMVYEQYF
v_call: TRBV10-3; j_call: TRBJ2-3; d_call: TRBD1; clone_size: .; cdr3_length: 16; cdr3_nt: TGTGCCATCACCGAAGACAGGGGGCCGAGCACAGATACGCAGTATTTT; cdr3_aa: CAITEDRGPSTDTQYF
v_call: TRBV18; j_call: TRBJ2-1; d_call: .; clone_size: .; cdr3_length: 14; cdr3_nt: TGTGCCAGCTCACCACGGGCGGGGATAAATGAGCAGTTCTTC; cdr3_aa: CASSPRAGINEQFF
v_call: TRBV6-5; j_call: TRBJ2-7; d_call: .; clone_size: .; cdr3_length: 13; cdr3_nt: TGTGCCAGCAGGCGCAGGGTTCGGTACGAGCAGTACTTC; cdr3_aa: CASRRRVRYEQYF
v_call: TRBV6-5; j_call: TRBJ1-1; d_call: .; clone_size: .; cdr3_length: 13; cdr3_nt: TGTGCCAGCAGTTACACTGGACAGTTTTTAGCTTTCTTT; cdr3_aa: CASSYTGQFLAFF
v_call: TRBV19; j_call: TRBJ2-2; d_call: .; clone_size: .; cdr3_length: 15; cdr3_nt: TGTGCCAGTAGTATAGTGCCAGGGTCCACCGGGGAGCTGTTTTTT; cdr3_aa: CASSIVPGSTGELFF
v_call: TRBV3-1/TRBV3-2; j_call: TRBJ1-2; d_call: .; clone_size: .; cdr3_length: 14; cdr3_nt: TGTGCCAGCAGCCAAGGACAGAACTTCTATGGCTACACCTTC; cdr3_aa: CASSQGQNFYGYTF
v_call: TRBV2; j_call: TRBJ2-7; d_call: .; clone_size: .; cdr3_length: 14; cdr3_nt: TGTGCCAGCAGAACGCGGGGAAACTCCTACGAGCAGTACTTC; cdr3_aa: CASRTRGNSYEQYF
v_call: TRBV6-6; j_call: TRBJ2-5; d_call: .; clone_size: .; cdr3_length: 14; cdr3_nt: TGTGCCAGCAGACCGACAGGCCTACAAGAGACCCAGTACTTC; cdr3_aa: CASRPTGLQETQYF
v_call: TRBV18; j_call: TRBJ2-3; d_call: TRBD2; clone_size: .; cdr3_length: 17; cdr3_nt: TGTGCCAGCTCACCACCGAACGGGGGGAGAAGCACAGATACGCAGTATTTT; cdr3_aa: CASSPPNGGRSTDTQYF
v_call: TRBV9; j_call: TRBJ2-7; d_call: .; clone_size: .; cdr3_length: 15; cdr3_nt: TGTGCCAGCAGCGTAGGCGCATCCAATACCTACGAGCAGTACTTC; cdr3_aa: CASSVGASNTYEQYF